This record looks at one TCR beta chain sequence and its context. The protocol was immunoSEQ multiplex PCR, while the TCRdb copy is restricted to in-frame clones and leaves out a portion. The data contain 230,000 or so clones, more than 70% of them singletons. The sample originates from a study of blood T cell repertoires in COVID-19. In the study overall: Sample material is recorded as cDNA or gDNA derived from T cells, B-cell-depleted T cells, or PBMCs.

Sequencing was carried out using peripheral blood. The receptor was derived from a man in his forties with active or convalescent COVID-19.

This CDR3 reads CASRADFPVPEAFF. The DNA for the CDR3 is TGTGCCAGCAGGGCGGACTTCCCGGTCCCTGAAGCTTTCTTT. J is TRBJ1-1 and V is TRBV6-5, with no clear D. The V end lost 6 bases, the J end lost 6 bases, and 17 bases lay between the germline ends. CDR3 length: 14 amino acids. In germline, CDR1 is MNHEY, CDR2 SVGAGI.